What follows are 2 T cell receptor beta chains derived from one specimen sequenced in a study of T cells after yellow fever vaccination. One entry per CDR3 protein, called by TCRdb with MiXCR from the 5' RACE reads. The table shows under 300,000 distinct CDR3 sequences, with 6% to 8% occurring only once. Sequenced here: CD4+ T cells sorted from PBMCs, sampled on the day of the yellow fever booster vaccination. These receptors came from a man aged 25-40 years who received the YFV17D yellow fever vaccine.

The chain links TRBV18 to TRBJ2-5; 9 positions match TRBD2. This CDR3 contains 15 residues. Per the germline V gene, CDR1 is KGHSH and CDR2 is LQKENI. Germline trimming cut 1 base from V and 5 bases from J; bases unmatched to any gene: 5. DNA of the CDR3: TGTGCCAGCTCACCACGCACTAGCGGGTTGGAGACCCAGTACTTC. Protein sequence: CASSPRTSGLETQYF. Full variable domain (missing parts from reference TRBV18 and TRBJ2-5): NAGVMQNPRHLVRRRGQEARLRCSPMKGHSHVYWYRQLPEEGLKFMVYLQKENIIDESGMPKERFSAEFPKEGPSILRIQQVVRGDSAAYFCASSPRTSGLETQYFGPGTRLLVL.

This clonotype was found a few times. This chain uses TRBV20-1 with TRBJ2-1; 10 nucleotides line up with TRBD2. Germline CDR1 is DFQATT and CDR2 is SNEGSKA (reference sequence). The ends lost 0 bases at V and 10 bases at J; junction bases unmatched: 9. The CDR3 is 15 amino acids. This CDR3 reads CSARDSAGGGGEQFF. CDR3 nucleotide sequence: TGCAGTGCTAGAGATTCAGCGGGGGGGGGCGGAGAGCAGTTCTTC.